These 24 T cell receptor beta chains were all obtained from the same sample, sequenced in a study of T cells after posttransplantation cyclophosphamide. The protocol was immunoSEQ multiplex PCR, while the TCRdb copy is restricted to in-frame clones and leaves out a portion. The top ten clones hold around 2.8% of a sample with some 54,000 clones, roughly 92% of them seen once. Material for sequencing was PBMCs. The receptor set was obtained from a woman in her 30s in good health and a related stem cell transplant donor.

This chain connects TRBV19 to TRBJ2-2, with no clear D. CDR1 is LNHDA, CDR2 SQIVND, per germline (reference sequence). Trimming removed 3 bases from V and 1 base from J, with 12 bases in between. This CDR3 has 16 amino acids. Here the CDR3 DNA reads TGTGCCAGTAGTATTTTGACGGGTGGGAACACCGGGGAGCTGTTTTTT. This gives the protein CASSILTGGNTGELFF.

This chain joins TRBV5-4 and TRBJ1-6; D gene unclear. V was trimmed by 5 bases and J by 14 bases, leaving 20 bases between them. Germline lookup yields CDR1 SGHNT and CDR2 YYREEE (reference sequence). The CDR3 sequence is 14 residues long. CDR3 sequence reads: CASRAGIQTPSLHF. The CDR3 DNA is TGTGCCAGCAGAGCCGGGATTCAGACCCCATCCCTCCACTTT.

The sample holds one count of this clone. The genes are TRBV29-1 and TRBJ1-1; D might be TRBD1 (5 bases). This CDR3 spans 16 amino acids. CDR1 and CDR2 (germline): SQVTM, ANQGSEA. The V and J ends lost 4 bases and 8 bases respectively, with 26 bases between them. The CDR3 bases are TGCAGCGTTGTCCTCATTCCAGGGCCGGGGGGGAACGAAGCTTTCTTT. Translated: CSVVLIPGPGGNEAFF. The complete variable domain, with remaining parts taken from reference TRBV29-1 and TRBJ1-1, reads SAVISQKPSRDICQRGTSLTIQCQVDSQVTMMFWYRQQPGQSLTLIATANQGSEATYESGFVIDKFPISRPNLTFSTLTVSNMSPEDSSIYLCSVVLIPGPGGNEAFFGQGTRLTVV.

The J gene is TRBJ2-3, the V gene TRBV2; tentative D call: TRBD2 (6 bases). V shed 7 bases and J shed 2 bases, with 13 bases lying between them. CDR1 is SNHLY and CDR2 is FYNNEI in the germline V gene. The CDR3 runs 14 residues. CDR3 in DNA: TGTGCCAGCATGGCCGGGACTCACACAGATACGCAGTATTTT. It is translated as CASMAGTHTDTQYF.

The chain is built from TRBV19 and TRBJ1-2, with unresolved D. CDR1 is LNHDA, CDR2 SQIVND, per germline (reference sequence). CDR3 length equals 14 residues. V was clipped by 4 bases and J by 0 bases, with 9 bases between them. CDR3 protein: CASSKARANYGYTF. The CDR3 DNA reads as TGTGCCAGTAGTAAAGCTCGGGCTAACTATGGCTACACCTTC.

This chain links TRBV5-4 with TRBJ2-5; D possibly corresponds to TRBD2 (6 bases). The CDR3 is made up of 14 amino acids. Deletions cut 0 bases from V and 2 bases from J, with 8 bases between. Per the germline V gene, CDR1 is SGHNT and CDR2 is YYREEE (reference sequence). The CDR3 DNA is TGTGCCAGCAGCTTGGGGGGGGTACAAGAGACCCAGTACTTC. It specifies CASSLGGVQETQYF.

This clone occurred once. J is TRBJ2-7 and V is TRBV6-1; TRBD1 is a possible D gene (5 bases). V lost 4 bases to trimming and J lost 0 bases, with 13 bases between them. The CDR3 runs to 15 residues. The germline CDR1 and CDR2 sequences are MNHNS and SASEGT. CDR3 nucleotide sequence: TGTGCCAGCAGTGGCCCCCATCAGGGCTCCTACGAGCAGTACTTC. This gives the protein CASSGPHQGSYEQYF.

The chain carries TRBV29-1 and TRBJ2-5, with D possibly matching TRBD2 (7 bases). CDR1 is SQVTM, CDR2 ANQGSEA, per germline. V was trimmed by 7 bases and J by 5 bases, leaving 17 bases between them. This CDR3 comprises 13 residues. CDR3 DNA sequence: TGCAGCGGGGGGGGCAGGAATTACGAGACCCAGTACTTC. Translating gives CSGGGRNYETQYF.

The rearrangement joins TRBV5-1 to TRBJ2-3; D possibly corresponds to TRBD2 (6 bases). The V end lost 4 bases, the J end lost 3 bases, and 15 bases lay between the germline ends. The CDR3 loop spans 15 amino acids. Germline assignment: CDR1 SGHRS and CDR2 YFSETQ. Written as DNA, the CDR3 is TGCGCCAGCAGCCTGGGGCGGGGTGGAACAGATACGCAGTATTTT. It is translated as CASSLGRGGTDTQYF.

The rearrangement links TRBV7-8 to TRBJ2-2, with TRBD1 matching 7 bases. The V and J ends lost 4 bases and 2 bases, in that order; junction bases with no gene match: 7. The germline V gene has CDR1 SGHVS and CDR2 FQNEAQ. The CDR3 is 16 amino acids. CDR3 sequence reads: CASSYQGTANTGELFF. The CDR3 nucleotides are TGTGCCAGCAGCTACCAGGGGACAGCCAACACCGGGGAGCTGTTTTTT. Filled out from reference TRBV7-8 and TRBJ2-2, the complete variable domain reads GAGVSQSPRYKVAKRGQDVALRCDPISGHVSLFWYQQALGQGPEFLTYFQNEAQLDKSGLPSDRFFAERPEGSVSTLKIQRTQQEDSAVYLCASSYQGTANTGELFFGEGSRLTVL.

The CDR3 DNA sequence: TGCAGTGCACGCGGTGGCTACACCTTC. It codes for CSARGGYTF. The chain is built from TRBV20-1 and TRBJ1-2; D gene unclear. The length of the CDR3 is 9 residues. Germline assignment: CDR1 DFQATT and CDR2 SNEGSKA (reference sequence). Trimming took off 6 bases at V and 7 bases at J, with 6 bases between the two ends.

The genes are TRBV5-1 and TRBJ1-1; 8 nucleotides match TRBD1. CDR3 length: 17 residues. Trimming cost V 4 bases and J 0 bases; bases outside gene matches: 11. Per the germline V gene, CDR1 is SGHRS and CDR2 is YFSETQ. The CDR3 sequence: CASSGQGLPLMNTEAFF. The CDR3, as DNA: TGCGCCAGCAGCGGACAGGGCCTGCCCTTGATGAACACTGAAGCTTTCTTT.

This chain connects TRBV5-5 to TRBJ2-2, with 7 bases matching TRBD1. Trimming took 5 bases from V and 6 from J; bases not matched to a gene: 7. The germline V gene encodes CDR1 SGHKS and CDR2 YYEKEE (reference sequence). The CDR3 covers 14 residues. The CDR3 spells CASRSGQMAGELFF. CDR3 nucleotides: TGTGCCAGCAGGTCGGGACAGATGGCCGGGGAGCTGTTTTTT.

J is TRBJ1-3 and V is TRBV11-2; D is ambiguous. The CDR3 contains 15 residues. Germline assignment: CDR1 SGHAT and CDR2 FQNNGV. V was clipped by 1 base and J by 0 bases, with 7 bases between them. The DNA for the CDR3 is TGTGCCAGCAGCTTAGGTCTGAGCTCTGGAAACACCATATATTTT. Translating it yields CASSLGLSSGNTIYF.

The V and J genes are TRBV6-6 and TRBJ2-7, with D maybe TRBD2 (7 bases). The CDR3 has 15 amino acids. V was cut by 8 bases and J by 3 bases, with 20 bases left in between. Germline V gives CDR1 MNHNY, CDR2 SVGAGI (reference sequence). CDR3 sequence reads: CASAPPGGNYYEQYF. CDR3 nucleotides: TGTGCCAGCGCGCCCCCGGGGGGCAACTACTACGAGCAGTACTTC.

This chain joins TRBV6-1 and TRBJ2-5, with D tentatively TRBD1 (5 bases). This CDR3 is 13 amino acids long. Trimming removed 6 bases from V and 1 base from J, with 9 bases in between. Germline CDR1 and CDR2: MNHNS and SASEGT. The CDR3 protein is CASRYRTQETQYF. The CDR3 nucleotides read TGTGCCAGCAGGTACAGGACCCAAGAGACCCAGTACTTC.

This clone was seen just once. The chain recombines TRBV29-1 with TRBJ2-7; TRBD1 matches at 9 bases. Unmatched junction bases numbered 1, after V lost 6 bases and J lost 4 bases. Germline V CDR1 and CDR2: SQVTM, ANQGSEA. This CDR3 comprises 11 residues. The CDR3 loop is CSVGTGYEQYF. CDR3 sequence (DNA): TGCAGCGTAGGGACAGGGTACGAGCAGTACTTC.

The CDR3 here is CASSPLRGGYGYTF. The CDR3 DNA is TGTGCCAGCAGCCCCCTACGTGGGGGGTATGGCTACACCTTC. J is TRBJ1-2 and V is TRBV7-8; possibly TRBD1 for D (5 bases). The length of the CDR3 is 14 residues. V was trimmed by 5 bases and J by 5 bases, leaving 15 bases between them. Germline-derived CDR1 and CDR2 are SGHVS and FQNEAQ.

V usage is TRBV5-1 and J usage is TRBJ1-5; no clear D. The V and J ends lost 0 bases and 0 bases respectively, with 7 bases between them. The V gene's germline CDR1 is SGHRS and CDR2 YFSETQ. This CDR3 region has 15 residues. This chain's CDR3 is CASSLGHNSNQPQHF. The DNA of the CDR3 is TGCGCCAGCAGCTTGGGACACAATAGCAATCAGCCCCAGCATTTT.

The rearrangement links TRBV27 to TRBJ2-2; D call uncertain. V shed 5 bases and J shed 4 bases, with 14 bases lying between them. The CDR3 length is 15 residues. Germline CDR1 reads MNHEY; CDR2 reads SMNVEV (reference sequence). The CDR3 nucleotides are TGTGCCAGCAGTCCCGCCGAAGCAGGCACCGGGGAGCTGTTTTTT. Translated, it gives CASSPAEAGTGELFF.

V is TRBV18 and J is TRBJ1-1; D possibly corresponds to TRBD1 (5 bases). The CDR3 runs 17 residues. Germline CDR1 KGHSH, CDR2 LQKENI. The germline V and J ends were trimmed by 3 bases and 1 base, with 18 bases remaining between them. CDR3 nucleotides: TGTGCCAGCTCACCGATCCATACGGGAGACAGGAACACTGAAGCTTTCTTT. Its protein product is CASSPIHTGDRNTEAFF.

The CDR3 reads CASSPRTSGDEQYF. For the CDR3, the DNA is TGTGCCAGCAGTCCACGGACTAGCGGCGACGAGCAGTACTTC. The chain recombines TRBV27 with TRBJ2-7, with 10 bases that match TRBD2. The CDR3 sequence is 14 residues long. In germline, CDR1 is MNHEY, CDR2 SMNVEV (reference sequence). Unmatched junction bases numbered 6, after V lost 5 bases and J lost 5 bases.

The genes are TRBV5-1 and TRBJ1-4, with 7 positions matching TRBD1. Germline lookup yields CDR1 SGHRS and CDR2 YFSETQ. The CDR3 consists of 13 residues. V shed 4 bases and J 6 bases; nucleotides not matched to a gene: 3. The CDR3 sequence is CASSLTGDEKLFF. The CDR3 nucleotides are TGCGCCAGCAGCCTCACAGGGGATGAAAAACTGTTTTTT.

V is TRBV6-5 and J is TRBJ2-7; TRBD1 agrees at 8 bases. This CDR3 region has 15 residues. V trimming: 6 bases; J trimming: 5 bases; junction bases outside the gene matches: 12. Germline lookup yields CDR1 MNHEY and CDR2 SVGAGI. The CDR3, as DNA: TGTGCCAGCAGGCACCCAAGGCAGGGGGCCAACGAGCAGTACTTC. Translated, it gives CASRHPRQGANEQYF.